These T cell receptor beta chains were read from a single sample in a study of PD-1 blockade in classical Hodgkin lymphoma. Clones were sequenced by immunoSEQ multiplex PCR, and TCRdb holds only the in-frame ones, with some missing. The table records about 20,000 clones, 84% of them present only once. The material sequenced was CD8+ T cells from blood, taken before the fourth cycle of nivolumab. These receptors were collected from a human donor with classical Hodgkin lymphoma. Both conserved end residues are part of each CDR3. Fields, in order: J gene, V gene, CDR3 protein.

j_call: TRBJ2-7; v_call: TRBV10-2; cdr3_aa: CASSESTGPAYEQYF
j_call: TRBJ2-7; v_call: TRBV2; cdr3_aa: CASGSSYEQYF
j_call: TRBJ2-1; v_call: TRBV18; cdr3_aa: CASSPATSGGTLYNEQFF
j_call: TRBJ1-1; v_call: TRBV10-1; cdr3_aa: CASEGTGIIRNTEAFF
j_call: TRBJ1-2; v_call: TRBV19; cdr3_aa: CASSIVNRGPNYGYTF
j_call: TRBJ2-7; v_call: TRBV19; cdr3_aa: CASSIMAEDYEQYF
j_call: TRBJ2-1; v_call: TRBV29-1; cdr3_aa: CSVEEPGVGGYDEQFF
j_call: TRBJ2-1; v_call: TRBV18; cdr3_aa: CASSPGTGESYNEQFF
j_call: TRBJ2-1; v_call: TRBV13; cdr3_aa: CASSLARGGPYNEQFF
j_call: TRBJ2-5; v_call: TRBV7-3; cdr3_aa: CASSLFGAGLETQYF
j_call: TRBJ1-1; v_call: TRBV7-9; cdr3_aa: CASSPAQVKVTEAFF
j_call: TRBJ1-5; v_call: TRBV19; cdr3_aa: CASSSDSPQHF
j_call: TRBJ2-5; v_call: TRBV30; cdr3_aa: CAWSIGSGGAETQYF
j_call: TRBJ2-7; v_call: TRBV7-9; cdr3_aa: CASSFEELYEQYF
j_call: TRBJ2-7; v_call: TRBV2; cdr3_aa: CASLAGGVYEQYF
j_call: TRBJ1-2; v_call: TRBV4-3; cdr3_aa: CASSPGTGWGYTF
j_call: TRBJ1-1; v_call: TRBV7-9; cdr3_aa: CASSQRSKNTEAFF
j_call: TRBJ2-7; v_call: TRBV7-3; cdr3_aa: CASSIGGSYEQYF
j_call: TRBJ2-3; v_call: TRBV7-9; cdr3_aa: CASSSLDSLDTQYF
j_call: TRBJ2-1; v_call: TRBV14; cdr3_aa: CASSQELKLEARSSYNEQFF
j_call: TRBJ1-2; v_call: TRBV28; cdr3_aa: CASSYRVNYGYTF
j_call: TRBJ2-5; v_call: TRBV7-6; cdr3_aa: CASSLQPTGGIIVETQYF
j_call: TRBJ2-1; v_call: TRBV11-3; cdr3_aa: CASSLMGGDSYNEQFF
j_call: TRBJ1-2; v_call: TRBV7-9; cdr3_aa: CASSLASTGYTF
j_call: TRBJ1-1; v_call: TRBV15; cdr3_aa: CATSRGTTEAFF
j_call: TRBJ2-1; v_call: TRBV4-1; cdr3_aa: CASSLEGYSEQFF
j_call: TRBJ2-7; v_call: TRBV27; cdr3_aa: CASSFGQGYEQYF
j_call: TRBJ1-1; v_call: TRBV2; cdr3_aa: CASGPQGLNTEAFF
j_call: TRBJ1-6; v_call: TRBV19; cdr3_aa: CASSSWYSYNSPLHF
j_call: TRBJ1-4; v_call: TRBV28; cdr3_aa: CASSTRDGDNEKLFF
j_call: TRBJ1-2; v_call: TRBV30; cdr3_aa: CAWQRQPVNYGYTF
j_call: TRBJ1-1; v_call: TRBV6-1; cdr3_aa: CASSEDRVTEAFF
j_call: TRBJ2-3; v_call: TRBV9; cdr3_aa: CASSEQGSIADTQYF
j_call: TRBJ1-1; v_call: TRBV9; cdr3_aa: CASSAGTANTEAFF
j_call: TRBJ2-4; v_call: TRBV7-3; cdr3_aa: CASSASGGDIQYF
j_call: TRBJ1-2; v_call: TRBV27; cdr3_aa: CASRPTGTAYGYTF
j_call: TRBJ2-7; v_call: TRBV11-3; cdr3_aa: CASSIGTVDEQYF
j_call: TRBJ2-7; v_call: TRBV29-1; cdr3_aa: CSVEAGDSTYEQYF
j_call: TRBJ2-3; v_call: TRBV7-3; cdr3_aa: CASSPNSADTQYF
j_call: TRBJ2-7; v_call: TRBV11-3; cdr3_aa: CASSFGFSYEQYF
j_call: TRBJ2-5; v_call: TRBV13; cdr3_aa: CASSLGQGIETQYF
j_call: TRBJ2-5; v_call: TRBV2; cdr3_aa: CASSDRVQETQYF
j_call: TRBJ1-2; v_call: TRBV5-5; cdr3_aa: CASSGDLGPYGYTF